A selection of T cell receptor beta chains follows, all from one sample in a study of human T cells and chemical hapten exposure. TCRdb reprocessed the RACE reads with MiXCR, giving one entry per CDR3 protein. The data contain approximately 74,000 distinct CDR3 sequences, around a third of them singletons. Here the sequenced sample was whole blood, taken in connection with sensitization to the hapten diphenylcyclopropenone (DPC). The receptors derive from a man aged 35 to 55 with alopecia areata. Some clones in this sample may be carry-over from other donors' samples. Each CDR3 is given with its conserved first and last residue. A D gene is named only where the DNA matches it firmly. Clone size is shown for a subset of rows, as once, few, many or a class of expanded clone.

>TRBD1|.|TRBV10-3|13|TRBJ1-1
CAHKGQGNTEAFF
TGTGCCCACAAGGGACAGGGGAACACTGAAGCTTTCTTT
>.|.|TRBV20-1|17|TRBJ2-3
CSANPPPPVILGDTQYF
TGCAGTGCTAACCCCCCCCCTCCCGTGATATTGGGGGATACGCAGTATTTT
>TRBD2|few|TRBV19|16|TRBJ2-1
CASNPLLAGGHNEQFF
TGTGCCAGTAACCCTCTACTAGCGGGAGGACACAATGAGCAGTTCTTC
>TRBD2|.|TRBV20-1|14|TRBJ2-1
CSARLAGGRGEQFF
TGCAGTGCTCGACTAGCGGGGGGTAGGGGTGAGCAGTTCTTC
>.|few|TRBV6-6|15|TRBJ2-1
CASSYSQGQPTEQFF
TGTGCCAGCAGTTACTCGCAGGGACAACCTACTGAGCAGTTCTTC
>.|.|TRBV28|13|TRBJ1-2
CASSWGARDGYTF
TGTGCCAGCAGTTGGGGGGCCCGGGATGGCTACACCTTC
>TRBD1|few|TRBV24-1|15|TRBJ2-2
CATSDRTGWNGELFF
TGTGCCACCAGTGACCGGACAGGGTGGAACGGGGAGCTGTTTTTT
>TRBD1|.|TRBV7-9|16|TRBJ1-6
CASSHGQGFYNSPLHF
TGTGCCAGCAGCCATGGACAGGGTTTTTATAATTCACCCCTCCACTTT
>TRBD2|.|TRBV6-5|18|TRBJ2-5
CASNSNGLAGVNGETQYF
TGTGCCAGCAACTCGAATGGACTAGCGGGAGTAAATGGAGAGACCCAGTACTTC
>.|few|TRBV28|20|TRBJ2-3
CASSSSPSRWAPQGPDTQYF
TGTGCCAGCAGTTCTTCCCCCTCTAGATGGGCTCCCCAGGGCCCAGATACGCAGTATTTT
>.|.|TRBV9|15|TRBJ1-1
CASSVRQDMNTEAFF
TGTGCCAGCAGCGTGAGACAGGACATGAACACTGAAGCTTTCTTT
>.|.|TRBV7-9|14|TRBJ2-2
CASTSTGRTGELFF
TGTGCCAGCACCAGTACAGGGCGAACCGGGGAGCTGTTTTTT
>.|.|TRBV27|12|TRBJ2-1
CASSLLTGLQFF
TGTGCCAGCAGTTTACTAACAGGACTGCAGTTCTTC
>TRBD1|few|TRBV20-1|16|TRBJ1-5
CSARHRGFLSNQPQHF
TGCAGTGCTAGACACAGGGGTTTTTTGAGCAATCAGCCCCAGCATTTT
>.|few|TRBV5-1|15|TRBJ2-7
CASSLAPDLVYEQYF
TGCGCCAGCAGCTTGGCGCCGGACCTCGTCTACGAGCAGTACTTC
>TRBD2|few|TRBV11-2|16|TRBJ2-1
CASSLTSGRVSNEQFF
TGTGCCAGCAGTTTAACCAGCGGGAGAGTCTCCAATGAGCAGTTCTTC
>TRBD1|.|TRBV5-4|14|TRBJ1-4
CASSPRPGGEKLFF
TGTGCCAGCAGTCCACGGCCAGGGGGTGAAAAACTGTTTTTT
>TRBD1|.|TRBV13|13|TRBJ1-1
CASSWTGRTEAFF
TGTGCCAGCAGCTGGACAGGGAGGACTGAAGCTTTCTTT
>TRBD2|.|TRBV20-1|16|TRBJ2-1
CSARGGREGTYNEQFF
TGCAGTGCTAGAGGTGGGCGGGAGGGGACCTACAATGAGCAGTTCTTC
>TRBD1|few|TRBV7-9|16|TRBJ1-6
CASSPFGTGSNSPLHF
TGTGCCAGCAGCCCGTTCGGGACAGGGAGTAATTCACCCCTCCACTTT
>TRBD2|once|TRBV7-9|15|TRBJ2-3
CASSLGLAETDTQYF
TGTGCCAGCAGCTTAGGACTAGCGGAAACAGATACGCAGTATTTT
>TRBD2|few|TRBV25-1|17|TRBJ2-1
CASSLYGAGTAYNEQFF
TGTGCCAGCAGTCTCTACGGAGCGGGAACTGCCTACAATGAGCAGTTCTTC
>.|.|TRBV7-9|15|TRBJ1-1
CASSLAGRGFAEAFF
TGTGCCAGCAGCTTAGCAGGGAGGGGCTTCGCTGAAGCTTTCTTT
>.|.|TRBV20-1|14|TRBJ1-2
CSARVTGSTYGYTF
TGCAGTGCTAGAGTCACAGGGAGTACGTATGGCTACACCTTC
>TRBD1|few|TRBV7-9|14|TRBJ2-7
CASSHLTGNHEQYF
TGTGCCAGCAGCCACCTGACAGGGAACCACGAGCAGTACTTC
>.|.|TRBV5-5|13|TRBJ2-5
CASSAGTVETQYF
TGTGCCAGCAGCGCGGGGACGGTGGAGACCCAGTACTTC
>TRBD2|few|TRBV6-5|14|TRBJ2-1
CASIPAGRNVEQFF
TGTGCCAGCATCCCAGCGGGAAGAAACGTTGAGCAGTTCTTC
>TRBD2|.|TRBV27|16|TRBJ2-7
CASSWLAGSSSYEQYF
TGTGCCAGCAGTTGGCTAGCGGGGTCAAGCTCCTACGAGCAGTACTTC
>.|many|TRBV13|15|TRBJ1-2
CASSLRRTGGYGYTF
TGTGCCAGCAGCTTAAGGCGTACGGGAGGCTATGGCTACACCTTC
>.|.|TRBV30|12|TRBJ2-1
CAWGGNPYEQFF
TGTGCCTGGGGCGGGAACCCCTATGAGCAGTTCTTC
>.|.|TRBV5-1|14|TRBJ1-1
CASSLVDEVTEAFF
TGCGCCAGCAGCTTGGTAGACGAGGTAACTGAAGCTTTCTTT
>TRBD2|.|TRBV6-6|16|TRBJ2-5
CASSYYGTPGGETQYF
TGTGCCAGCAGTTATTACGGGACTCCGGGGGGGGAGACCCAGTACTTC
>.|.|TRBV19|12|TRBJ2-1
CASSPQGNEQFF
TGTGCCAGTAGTCCCCAGGGCAATGAGCAGTTCTTC
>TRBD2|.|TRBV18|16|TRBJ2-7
CASSSLAGRRAYEQYF
TGTGCCAGCTCAAGTTTAGCGGGGAGGCGGGCCTACGAGCAGTACTTC
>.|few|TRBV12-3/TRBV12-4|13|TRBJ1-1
CASSVAGGTEAFF
TGTGCCAGCAGTGTCGCTGGGGGCACTGAAGCTTTCTTT
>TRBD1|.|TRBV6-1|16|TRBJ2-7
CASNPTLGTATYEQYF
TGTGCCAGCAATCCGACGCTGGGGACAGCCACCTACGAGCAGTACTTC
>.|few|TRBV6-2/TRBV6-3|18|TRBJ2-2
CASSYPLGAGSYTGELFF
TGTGCCAGCAGTTACCCCCTGGGTGCGGGATCATACACCGGGGAGCTGTTTTTT
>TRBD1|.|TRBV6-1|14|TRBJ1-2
CASRWGQTNYGYTF
TGTGCCAGCAGGTGGGGACAGACTAACTATGGCTACACCTTC
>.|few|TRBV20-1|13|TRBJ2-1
CSAAGLFYNEQFF
TGCAGTGCTGCAGGGTTATTCTACAATGAGCAGTTCTTC
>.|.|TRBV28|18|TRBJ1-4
CASSFPPRVGRRNEKLFF
TGTGCCAGCAGTTTCCCCCCCCGCGTGGGACGTCGTAATGAAAAACTGTTTTTT